The rows below give T cell receptor beta chains drawn from one sample of a study of radiation and T cells in renal cell carcinoma. TCRdb keeps only in-frame clones here, not all; method: immunoSEQ multiplex PCR. The table lists 24,000 or so clones, approximately 54% of them singletons. This specimen was tumor tissue, taken from a patient whose treatment was nephrectomy without radiotherapy. The receptor set was obtained from a human donor with renal cell carcinoma. The CDR3 runs from the conserved cysteine through the conserved F or W. The D gene is left open where the match is weak. Part of the rows lack a size; the others show once, few, many or a class for expanded clones.

d_call	v_call	cdr3_length	clone_size	j_call	cdr3_nt	cdr3_aa
TRBD2	TRBV7-2	13	-	TRBJ2-7	TGTGCCAGCAGCCCGGGCAGCGGGGAGAAGAAAGACTTC	CASSPGSGEKKDF
-	TRBV6-5	15	few	TRBJ1-2	TGTGCCAGCAGCCCACGCGGGGGGGCTAACTATGGCTACACCTTC	CASSPRGGANYGYTF
-	TRBV25-1	17	-	TRBJ2-5	TGTGCCAGCAGTGGGTCTCTGACAAGAAAGGGATCCGAGACCCAGTACTTC	CASSGSLTRKGSETQYF
-	TRBV7-2	14	-	TRBJ1-1	TGTGCCAGCAGCCCCTTAGGGGGAGGGAGTTTGGCTTTCTTT	CASSPLGGGSLAFF
-	TRBV30	12	-	TRBJ2-3	TGTGCCTGGAGTGTATCAGCAGATACGCAGTATTTT	CAWSVSADTQYF
-	TRBV14	16	-	TRBJ2-3	TGTGCCAGCAGCCAAGACGCCGGGGGACGCACAGATACGCAGTATTTT	CASSQDAGGRTDTQYF
TRBD1	TRBV7-2	12	-	TRBJ1-2	TGTGCCAGCAGCGGAGACAGGGCTGGCTACACCTTC	CASSGDRAGYTF
TRBD1	TRBV7-2	14	-	TRBJ1-1	TGTGCCAGCAGCTTAGGACAGGGATACACTGAAGCTTTCTTT	CASSLGQGYTEAFF
-	TRBV5-1	13	-	TRBJ1-4	TGCGCCAGCAGCTTGAAACTCGATGAAAAACTGTTTTTT	CASSLKLDEKLFF
-	TRBV6-6	15	few	TRBJ1-2	TGTGCCAGCAGTTACCGCCGGACCGTTGGCTATGGCTACACCTTC	CASSYRRTVGYGYTF
TRBD2	TRBV7-8	15	-	TRBJ2-3	TGTGCCAGCAGCTCACCAGCGGGGGGGGTAGATACGCAGTATTTT	CASSSPAGGVDTQYF
-	TRBV5-4	16	-	TRBJ2-3	TGTGCCAGCAGCTCTCAAGGAGGGGAACGGGCAGATACGCAGTATTTT	CASSSQGGERADTQYF
-	TRBV7-8	14	medium-sized	TRBJ2-3	TGTGCCAGCAGCTCTAGACAGGTTCTAGATACGCAGTATTTT	CASSSRQVLDTQYF
-	TRBV5-5	14	-	TRBJ2-7	TGTGCCAGCAGCTTGCTCGGACAAAACTACGAGCAGTACTTC	CASSLLGQNYEQYF
-	TRBV27	18	few	TRBJ2-2	TGTGCCAGCAGTTTATCTAAAGGCGGGACAGCGAACACCGGGGAGCTGTTTTTT	CASSLSKGGTANTGELFF
-	TRBV2	16	few	TRBJ1-6	TGTGCCAGCACCACGGACAGTTCGGCCTATAATTCACCCCTCCACTTT	CASTTDSSAYNSPLHF
TRBD1	TRBV6-6	14	-	TRBJ1-1	TGTGCCAGCAGCTCACCAGGACAGGGCTCTGAAGCTTTCTTT	CASSSPGQGSEAFF
TRBD1	TRBV7-3	14	-	TRBJ2-3	TGTGCCAGCAGCCCGGACAGGGGCACAGATACGCAGTATTTT	CASSPDRGTDTQYF
TRBD1	TRBV6-6	16	once	TRBJ1-1	TGTGCCAGCAGTACTACAGACAGGGGCGCTGACACTGAAGCTTTCTTT	CASSTTDRGADTEAFF
-	TRBV27	14	-	TRBJ2-6	TGTGCCAGCAGCGCAATCGGGGGGGCCAACGTCCTGACTTTC	CASSAIGGANVLTF
-	TRBV11-2	14	few	TRBJ2-7	TGTGCCAGCAGCCCGAGGGCCCGGGGCGCCGAGCAGTACTTC	CASSPRARGAEQYF
-	TRBV18	12	-	TRBJ2-1	TGTGCCAGCTCACCTACAGGGAACCAGCAGTTCTTC	CASSPTGNQQFF
-	TRBV18	14	-	TRBJ2-2	TGTGCCAGCTCACCAAGGCAGAACACCGGGGAGCTGTTTTTT	CASSPRQNTGELFF
-	TRBV14	13	-	TRBJ1-1	TGTGCCAGCAATGGGCAGTGGGGAACTGAAGCTTTCTTT	CASNGQWGTEAFF
-	TRBV19	14	-	TRBJ1-2	TGTGCCAGTAGTATGAAGGAAAGAAACTATGGCTACACCTTC	CASSMKERNYGYTF
-	TRBV11-2	15	-	TRBJ1-1	TGTGCCAGCAGCTGGGAGGGGATTCGGAACACTGAAGCTTTCTTT	CASSWEGIRNTEAFF
-	TRBV6-1	14	-	TRBJ1-6	TGTGCCAGCAGTGGGAGCTCCTATAATTCACCCCTCCACTTT	CASSGSSYNSPLHF
-	TRBV30	10	-	TRBJ1-5	TGTGCCTGGAGGGGGAAGCCCCAGCATTTT	CAWRGKPQHF
-	TRBV11-3	13	-	TRBJ2-7	TGTGCCAGCAGCTTGGGCGGATCCTACGAGCAGTACTTC	CASSLGGSYEQYF
TRBD1	TRBV29-1	15	once	TRBJ1-3	TGCAGCGTCGCGGGACAGGGGGGAACTGGAAACACCATATATTTT	CSVAGQGGTGNTIYF
-	TRBV4-3	14	-	TRBJ2-2	TGCGCCAGCAGCCAGGACAGCTACACCGGGGAGCTGTTTTTT	CASSQDSYTGELFF
-	TRBV2	14	-	TRBJ1-5	TGTGCCAGCAGTGGGGGGGCAGGCAATCAGCCCCAGCATTTT	CASSGGAGNQPQHF
TRBD1	TRBV4-1	17	-	TRBJ1-2	TGCGCCAGCAGCCCCCCCCCACAGGGGGTAACTAACTATGGCTACACCTTC	CASSPPPQGVTNYGYTF
-	TRBV7-3	15	many	TRBJ1-6	TGTGCCAGCAGCTTGGTAGGGGGTCCGGGTTCACCCCTCCACTTT	CASSLVGGPGSPLHF
-	TRBV4-1	11	medium-sized	TRBJ2-5	TGCGCCAGCAGCCATGGGGAGACCCAGTACTTC	CASSHGETQYF